The T cell receptor (beta chain) under discussion was sequenced for a study of shared T cell receptors in the human thymus. V was pared by 1 base and J by 2 bases, with 6 bases of the junction left unmatched. CDR3 length: 17 amino acids. CDR1 and CDR2 from the germline V gene are SNHLY and FYNNEI. Sequenced by immunoSEQ multiplex PCR; TCRdb stores in-frame clones only, minus some. The sample has approximately 68,000 clones, 90% to 95% seen once. The genes are TRBV2 and TRBJ2-5; 11 bases map to TRBD2. This receptor was taken from a human donor. The sequenced material came from thymocytes. The CDR3 loop is CASSEVGTSGKQETQYF. The DNA of the CDR3 is TGTGCCAGCAGTGAAGTGGGGACTAGCGGAAAGCAAGAGACCCAGTACTTC.